Listed below are T cell receptor beta chains from one sample, sequenced in a study of blood T cell repertoires in COVID-19. The table came from immunoSEQ multiplex PCR; TCRdb's copy has only in-frame clones and leaves some out. The sample gives 300,000 to 350,000 clones, around nine tenths of which show up once; around 7.9% is in the top ten. Sequencing used peripheral blood. The receptor source for this set is a woman between 70 and 85 years old with COVID-19, enrolled during active disease. CDR3s include the opening cysteine and the closing phenylalanine or tryptophan. Each record gives: J gene, clone size, V gene, D gene, CDR3 DNA, CDR3 protein. The D gene is left open where the match is weak. Part of the rows lack a size; the others show once, few, many or a class for expanded clones.

j_call: TRBJ2-3
clone_size: few
v_call: TRBV4-1
d_call: TRBD1
cdr3_nt: TGCGCCAGCAGCCTGGGACAGGGGGCGCGGGATACGCAGTATTTT
cdr3_aa: CASSLGQGARDTQYF

j_call: TRBJ2-5
clone_size: NA
v_call: TRBV6-6
d_call: NA
cdr3_nt: TGTGCCAGCAGTTACTTGGGCAGGGGCCAAGAGACCCAGTACTTC
cdr3_aa: CASSYLGRGQETQYF

j_call: TRBJ2-7
clone_size: NA
v_call: TRBV7-9
d_call: TRBD2
cdr3_nt: TGTGCCAGCAGCTACGCCCTGACTAGCGGGGGTAGGGAGCAGTACTTC
cdr3_aa: CASSYALTSGGREQYF

j_call: TRBJ2-3
clone_size: NA
v_call: TRBV5-6
d_call: NA
cdr3_nt: TGTGCCAGCAGCCTTAGCGTCGGTAGGGATACGCAGTATTTT
cdr3_aa: CASSLSVGRDTQYF

j_call: TRBJ2-1
clone_size: NA
v_call: TRBV11-2
d_call: NA
cdr3_nt: TGTGCCAGCAGCTTAGGGGGAGGACGGAGGGCGAATGAGCAGTTCTTC
cdr3_aa: CASSLGGGRRANEQFF

j_call: TRBJ1-2
clone_size: NA
v_call: TRBV4-1
d_call: NA
cdr3_nt: TGCGCCAGCAGCCCCGGGGAGACAGGCCTACTATACTATGGCTACACCTTC
cdr3_aa: CASSPGETGLLYYGYTF

j_call: TRBJ1-4
clone_size: NA
v_call: TRBV5-6
d_call: TRBD1
cdr3_nt: TGTGCCAGCAGCAGCAGGACAGGGGGTGAAAAACTGTTTTTT
cdr3_aa: CASSSRTGGEKLFF

j_call: TRBJ2-7
clone_size: NA
v_call: TRBV4-2
d_call: TRBD2
cdr3_nt: TGTGCCAGCAGCCAGTCAAGCGGGGGGGACTACGAGCAGTACTTC
cdr3_aa: CASSQSSGGDYEQYF

j_call: TRBJ2-7
clone_size: once
v_call: TRBV28
d_call: NA
cdr3_nt: TGTGCCAGCAGTTTGCCGGGTTACGAGCAGTACTTC
cdr3_aa: CASSLPGYEQYF

j_call: TRBJ1-3
clone_size: NA
v_call: TRBV5-1
d_call: TRBD1
cdr3_nt: TGCGCCAGCAGCTTGATGCAGGGGGCTAATGGAAACACCATATATTTT
cdr3_aa: CASSLMQGANGNTIYF

j_call: TRBJ2-7
clone_size: NA
v_call: TRBV28
d_call: NA
cdr3_nt: TGTGCCAGCCATCAACAGGGATACGAGCAGTACTTC
cdr3_aa: CASHQQGYEQYF

j_call: TRBJ1-4
clone_size: NA
v_call: TRBV28
d_call: NA
cdr3_nt: TGTGCCAGCACCCTCTCGGTGGTAACAACTAATGAAAAACTGTTTTTT
cdr3_aa: CASTLSVVTTNEKLFF

j_call: TRBJ1-2
clone_size: NA
v_call: TRBV5-1
d_call: TRBD1
cdr3_nt: TGCGCCAGCAGCTTGGGAGACAGGGTATCCCATGGCTACACCTTC
cdr3_aa: CASSLGDRVSHGYTF

j_call: TRBJ2-1
clone_size: NA
v_call: TRBV19
d_call: TRBD1
cdr3_nt: TGTGCCAGTAGTCTCGACAGGGGATTCTACAATGAGCAGTTCTTC
cdr3_aa: CASSLDRGFYNEQFF

j_call: TRBJ1-5
clone_size: once
v_call: TRBV24-1
d_call: NA
cdr3_nt: TGTGCCACCAGTGACACTAGACAGGATAGCAATCAGCCCCAGCATTTT
cdr3_aa: CATSDTRQDSNQPQHF

j_call: TRBJ2-7
clone_size: NA
v_call: TRBV12-3/TRBV12-4
d_call: NA
cdr3_nt: TGTGCCAGCAGTTTCGTCTCCTACGAGCAGTACTTC
cdr3_aa: CASSFVSYEQYF

j_call: TRBJ1-2
clone_size: NA
v_call: TRBV28
d_call: NA
cdr3_nt: TGTGCCAGCAGTTTATCAGTCCTCTATGGCTACACCTTC
cdr3_aa: CASSLSVLYGYTF

j_call: TRBJ2-7
clone_size: once
v_call: TRBV5-1
d_call: TRBD1
cdr3_nt: TGCGCCAGCAGCATGGGACAGGGGAGTTCCGAGCAGTACTTC
cdr3_aa: CASSMGQGSSEQYF

j_call: TRBJ1-6
clone_size: NA
v_call: TRBV27
d_call: NA
cdr3_nt: TGTGCCAGCAGTTCATCCGGGACACTGAATTCACCCCTCCACTTT
cdr3_aa: CASSSSGTLNSPLHF

j_call: TRBJ2-1
clone_size: NA
v_call: TRBV7-9
d_call: TRBD2
cdr3_nt: TGTGCCAGCAGCCCAAGACTAGCGGGTTCCCCCCACCCCAATGAGCAGTTCTTC
cdr3_aa: CASSPRLAGSPHPNEQFF

j_call: TRBJ2-3
clone_size: NA
v_call: TRBV4-2
d_call: NA
cdr3_nt: TGTGCCAGCAGCCCGACCGCGGGGACCACAGATACGCAGTATTTT
cdr3_aa: CASSPTAGTTDTQYF

j_call: TRBJ1-4
clone_size: once
v_call: TRBV5-6
d_call: TRBD1
cdr3_nt: TGTGCCAGCAGCCTGCCGGGACAGACTAATGAAAAACTGTTTTTT
cdr3_aa: CASSLPGQTNEKLFF

j_call: TRBJ2-3
clone_size: few
v_call: TRBV12-5
d_call: NA
cdr3_nt: TGTGCTAGTGGTTTAATGAGGGATGGTTCCAGTAGCACAGATACGCAGTATTTT
cdr3_aa: CASGLMRDGSSSTDTQYF

j_call: TRBJ1-1
clone_size: NA
v_call: TRBV5-1
d_call: TRBD1
cdr3_nt: TGCGCCAGCAGCTCGGGGGATAGGGGGCTGGACACTGAAGCTTTCTTT
cdr3_aa: CASSSGDRGLDTEAFF

j_call: TRBJ1-6
clone_size: NA
v_call: TRBV30
d_call: TRBD1
cdr3_nt: TGTGCCTGGAGTTATTCCGGGACAGATAATTCACCCCTCCACTTT
cdr3_aa: CAWSYSGTDNSPLHF

j_call: TRBJ1-1
clone_size: NA
v_call: TRBV5-1
d_call: TRBD1
cdr3_nt: TGCGCCAGCAGCCGGGACAGGCCGAACACTGAAGCTTTCTTT
cdr3_aa: CASSRDRPNTEAFF

j_call: TRBJ2-7
clone_size: NA
v_call: TRBV30
d_call: NA
cdr3_nt: TGTGCCTGGAGTAGCGGACGAGGAGAGCAGTACTTC
cdr3_aa: CAWSSGRGEQYF

j_call: TRBJ1-6
clone_size: once
v_call: TRBV29-1
d_call: NA
cdr3_nt: TGCAGCGTCGCGACAGGCCCGAATTCACCCCTCCACTTT
cdr3_aa: CSVATGPNSPLHF

j_call: TRBJ1-4
clone_size: few
v_call: TRBV18
d_call: TRBD1
cdr3_nt: TGTGCCAGCTCACCACAGACAGGGAATGAAAAACTGTTTTTT
cdr3_aa: CASSPQTGNEKLFF

j_call: TRBJ2-5
clone_size: NA
v_call: TRBV5-6
d_call: NA
cdr3_nt: TGTGCCAGCAGCTGGACTGCGGGGCAAAAGCGGGAGACCCAGTACTTC
cdr3_aa: CASSWTAGQKRETQYF

j_call: TRBJ1-3
clone_size: few
v_call: TRBV5-1
d_call: NA
cdr3_nt: TGCGCCAGCAGCTTGGACGGTTCCTCTGGAAACACCATATATTTT
cdr3_aa: CASSLDGSSGNTIYF

j_call: TRBJ1-6
clone_size: NA
v_call: TRBV30
d_call: NA
cdr3_nt: TGTGCCTGGAGTTCGACCTCGGGGCCCCTCCACTTT
cdr3_aa: CAWSSTSGPLHF

j_call: TRBJ1-4
clone_size: NA
v_call: TRBV19
d_call: NA
cdr3_nt: TGTGCCAGTAGTATTTTGACAGGAACGGAAAAACTGTTTTTT
cdr3_aa: CASSILTGTEKLFF

j_call: TRBJ1-6
clone_size: NA
v_call: TRBV13
d_call: TRBD1
cdr3_nt: TGTGCCAGCAGCTCCGCCGCAGACAGGGGCTCTAATTCACCCCTCCACTTT
cdr3_aa: CASSSAADRGSNSPLHF

j_call: TRBJ2-3
clone_size: NA
v_call: TRBV7-3
d_call: NA
cdr3_nt: TGTGCCAGCGGTCGGGGGGCCGGGGATACGCAGTATTTT
cdr3_aa: CASGRGAGDTQYF

j_call: TRBJ1-1
clone_size: NA
v_call: TRBV7-2
d_call: NA
cdr3_nt: TGTGCCAGCAGCTTAGCTCAGGTGGGGAACACTGAAGCTTTCTTT
cdr3_aa: CASSLAQVGNTEAFF

j_call: TRBJ2-2
clone_size: NA
v_call: TRBV7-6
d_call: NA
cdr3_nt: TGTGCCAGCGTGAGACAGGGAGGCGGGGAGCTGTTTTTT
cdr3_aa: CASVRQGGGELFF

j_call: TRBJ2-2
clone_size: few
v_call: TRBV21-1
d_call: NA
cdr3_nt: TGTGCCAGCAGCAAAGAAAGGGGGCTGGACACCGGGGAGCTGTTTTTT
cdr3_aa: CASSKERGLDTGELFF

j_call: TRBJ2-7
clone_size: few
v_call: TRBV11-2
d_call: NA
cdr3_nt: TGTGCCAGCAGTTTAAGGGGTCCCACTTCCTACGAGCAGTACTTC
cdr3_aa: CASSLRGPTSYEQYF

j_call: TRBJ1-2
clone_size: NA
v_call: TRBV3-1/TRBV3-2
d_call: NA
cdr3_nt: TGTGCCAGCAGCCAAGATCAGACAGGCTGGGGGTATGGCTACACCTTC
cdr3_aa: CASSQDQTGWGYGYTF

j_call: TRBJ1-2
clone_size: NA
v_call: TRBV4-3
d_call: NA
cdr3_nt: TGCGCCAGCAGCCACCTACGGCAGGGCAGAGCAGAAGGCTACACCTTC
cdr3_aa: CASSHLRQGRAEGYTF

j_call: TRBJ1-2
clone_size: NA
v_call: TRBV27
d_call: TRBD1
cdr3_nt: TGTGCCAGCAGTTTATCCACACAGGGGGACTATGGCTACACCTTC
cdr3_aa: CASSLSTQGDYGYTF

j_call: TRBJ1-5
clone_size: NA
v_call: TRBV7-2
d_call: NA
cdr3_nt: TGTGCCAGCAGCTTAGACCGGAATCAGCCCCAGCATTTT
cdr3_aa: CASSLDRNQPQHF

j_call: TRBJ2-1
clone_size: NA
v_call: TRBV7-9
d_call: NA
cdr3_nt: TGTGCCAGCAGCCCCTTGGGGCGGCACAATGAGCAGTTCTTC
cdr3_aa: CASSPLGRHNEQFF

j_call: TRBJ1-1
clone_size: NA
v_call: TRBV19
d_call: NA
cdr3_nt: TGTGCCAGTAGCCCCTACTGGAACACTGAAGCTTTCTTT
cdr3_aa: CASSPYWNTEAFF

j_call: TRBJ2-5
clone_size: NA
v_call: TRBV19
d_call: TRBD1
cdr3_nt: TGTGCCAGTAGTAACCGGGACAGGGGTAATCGAGAGACCCAGTACTTC
cdr3_aa: CASSNRDRGNRETQYF

j_call: TRBJ1-5
clone_size: NA
v_call: TRBV24-1
d_call: NA
cdr3_nt: TGTGCCACCAGTGGGTACAGTAATCAGCCCCAGCATTTT
cdr3_aa: CATSGYSNQPQHF

j_call: TRBJ1-1
clone_size: once
v_call: TRBV6-2/TRBV6-3
d_call: TRBD1
cdr3_nt: TGTGCCAGCAGTTACGGAGGGACAGGAGACACTGAAGCTTTCTTT
cdr3_aa: CASSYGGTGDTEAFF

j_call: TRBJ2-7
clone_size: NA
v_call: TRBV5-1
d_call: NA
cdr3_nt: TGCGCCAGCAGCTTGTGGGGGGACAGCTCCTACGAGCAGTACTTC
cdr3_aa: CASSLWGDSSYEQYF

j_call: TRBJ2-4
clone_size: NA
v_call: TRBV7-9
d_call: TRBD1
cdr3_nt: TGTGCCAGCAGCTTAGACAGGGGAATGAACATTCAGTACTTC
cdr3_aa: CASSLDRGMNIQYF